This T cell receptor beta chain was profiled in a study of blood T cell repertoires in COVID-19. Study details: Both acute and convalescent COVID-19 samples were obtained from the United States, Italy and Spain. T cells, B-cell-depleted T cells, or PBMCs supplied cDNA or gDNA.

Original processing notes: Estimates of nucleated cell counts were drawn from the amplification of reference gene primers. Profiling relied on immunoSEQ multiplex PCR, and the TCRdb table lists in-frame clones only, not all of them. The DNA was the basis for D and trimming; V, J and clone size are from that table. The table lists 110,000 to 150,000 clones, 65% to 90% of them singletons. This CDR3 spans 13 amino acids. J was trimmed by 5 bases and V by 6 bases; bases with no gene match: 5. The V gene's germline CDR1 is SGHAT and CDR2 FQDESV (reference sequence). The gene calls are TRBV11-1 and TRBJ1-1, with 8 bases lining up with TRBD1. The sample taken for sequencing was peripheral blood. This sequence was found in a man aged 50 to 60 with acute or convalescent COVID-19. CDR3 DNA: TGTGCCAGCAGTCGGACAGGGAGGACTGAAGCTTTCTTT. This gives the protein CASSRTGRTEAFF.